Described below is a single T cell receptor (beta chain) sequence and its context. The data were taken from a study of blood T cells in healthy people across ages. Trimming took 0 bases from V and 0 from J, leaving 6 bases between them. Germline-derived CDR1 and CDR2 are SGHRS and YFSETQ. The CDR3 loop spans 15 amino acids. For the second PCR, which ran for roughly 6 to 12 cycles, a sample-barcoded 5' primer and a J-beta primer mix were used. Every cDNA molecule carried a tag from a template-switch adaptor bearing 12 random nucleotides. TCRdb called the 5' RACE reads again in MiXCR, with one record for every CDR3 protein. The sample holds about 290,000 distinct CDR3 sequences, 25% to 30% seen once.

Sequencing was done on a sample of blood. The TCR originated in a woman in her 70s in good health. J is TRBJ1-4 and V is TRBV5-1; D perhaps matches TRBD1 (5 bases). In DNA form, the CDR3 reads TGCGCCAGCAGCTTGGGACAGCCAACTAATGAAAAACTGTTTTTT. It is translated as CASSLGQPTNEKLFF.